This TCR beta chain was obtained from a study of blood T cell repertoires in COVID-19. The wider study: Sites across the United States, Italy and Spain contributed samples from acute and convalescent COVID-19.

The protocol was immunoSEQ multiplex PCR, while the TCRdb copy is restricted to in-frame clones and leaves out a portion. The sample holds a few hundred thousand clones, around 87% seen once. This receptor was identified in a woman in her forties or fifties with active or convalescent COVID-19. The material sequenced was peripheral blood.

The CDR3, as DNA: TGTGCCAGCAGTTTCAGTGGGGCAGGGGAAGAGACCCAGTACTTC. Translating it yields CASSFSGAGEETQYF. The chain couples TRBV27 to TRBJ2-5; a weak D match, TRBD1 (6 bases). CDR1 is MNHEY, CDR2 SMNVEV, per germline (reference sequence). Trimming took off 3 bases at V and 3 bases at J, with 14 bases between the two ends. The CDR3 loop spans 15 amino acids.